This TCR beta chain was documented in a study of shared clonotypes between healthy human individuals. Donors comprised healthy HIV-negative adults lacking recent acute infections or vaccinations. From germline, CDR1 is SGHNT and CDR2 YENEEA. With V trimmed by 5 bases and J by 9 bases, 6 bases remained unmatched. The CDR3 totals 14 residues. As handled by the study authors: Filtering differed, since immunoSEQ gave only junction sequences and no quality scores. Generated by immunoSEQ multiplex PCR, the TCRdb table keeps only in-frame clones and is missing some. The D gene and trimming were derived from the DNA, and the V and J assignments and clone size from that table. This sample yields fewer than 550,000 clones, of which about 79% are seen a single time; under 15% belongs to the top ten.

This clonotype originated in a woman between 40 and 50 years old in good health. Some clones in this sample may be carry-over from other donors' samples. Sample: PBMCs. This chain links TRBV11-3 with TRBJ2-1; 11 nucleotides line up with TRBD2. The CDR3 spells CASSLGTSGGEQFF. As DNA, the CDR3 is TGTGCCAGCAGCCTCGGGACTAGCGGTGGTGAGCAGTTCTTC.